The text below deals with one T cell receptor beta chain. This clone was seen a handful of times. No cognate antigen has been identified for it. Base quality data are lacking; no much larger clone is found one base away. TCRbeta CDR3 regions were amplified from genomic DNA by means of the immunoSEQ Assay, a bias-controlled multiplex PCR. The study's processing was this. The number of nucleated cells in each sample was estimated from the amplification of reference gene primers within the assay. To quantify the absolute abundance of each unique TCRbeta CDR3 rearrangement, sequence reads were collapsed and filtered. For each sample, productive Simpson clonality was calculated by taking the square root of Simpson's diversity index across productive rearrangements. TCRdb provides this immuneACCESS table in a form limited to in-frame rearrangements. Some clones are lacking; in checked studies, under half of them reflect an unresolved V gene, and why the rest are absent is not known. That table gives V, J and clone size, and the DNA gave D and trimming. The sample table contains approximately 300,000 clones; only one count was recorded for approximately 85% of them. Jointly, the top ten make up approximately 0.94% of the sample.

This specimen belongs to a study of blood T cell repertoires in COVID-19 (TCRdb year 2020). Looking at the study overall: Samples covering the acute and convalescent phases of COVID-19 were provided by collaborators in the United States, Italy and Spain. The material from the prospective study consisted of cDNA or gDNA derived from T cells, B-cell-depleted T cells, or PBMCs. The dataset comprised deeply sampled blood TCRbeta repertoires from subjects exposed to, actively infected with, or recovered from COVID-19. The repertoires were released in a freely available public database meant as a resource for research on the immune response to SARS-CoV-2. The samples were drawn from the first 160 participants of the ongoing ImmuneRACE study and from 950 to 1,500 subjects provided by 6 global collaborators. A de-identified subject ID, COVID-19 status, age in years and sex were almost always included in the sample metadata. Where HLA class I and class II types were available, the types were taken from metadata supplied by the sample provider, not from assay-based typing. On the study overall, not on this receptor specifically: The amount of clinical and demographic metadata varied by source and participant and was provided uncurated.

At one collaborating source in Seattle, patients were enrolled during active infection and were followed longitudinally through the course of disease. The collaborating institutions used their own protocols to collect whole blood in K2EDTA tubes. Collaborator samples were shipped for TCRbeta analysis as frozen whole blood, isolated PBMCs, or DNA extracted from either sample type. Inclusive of the bounding cysteine and phenylalanine, the CDR3 is 13 residues long. Only the CDR3 part of the read is kept: 39 bases, read in frame from the first base. V loses 2 bases, J loses 3 bases, and the germline ends lie 5 bases apart. Taken from the germline V gene, the CDR1 and CDR2 loops are SGHTA and FQGNSA.

Sequencing was carried out using peripheral blood. Recombination joined TRBV7-2 with TRBJ1-3, with the D gene uncertain. The TCR originated in a human donor with COVID-19, enrolled during active disease. The donor label of this sample is uncertain. The bases are TGTGCCAGCAGCTTACAGGATGGAAACACCATATATTTT. It specifies CASSLQDGNTIYF.